Listed below are T cell receptor beta chains from one sample, sequenced in a study of metastatic and nonmetastatic thyroid tumors. TCRdb re-called the PCR reads with MiXCR. The sample contains about 12,000 clones, over 10% of which appear only once. The sample was blood. The receptors originated from a female donor with papillary thyroid cancer or a benign thyroid nodule (not recorded which). Some clones in this sample may be carry-over from other donors' samples. The CDR3 runs from the conserved cysteine through the conserved F or W. The D gene is left open where the match is weak. Size is omitted from some rows. Given values are once, few, many or a class for expanded clones.

size	J	D	V	CDR3	DNA
.	TRBJ2-3	.	TRBV7-3	CASSSYPPDTQYF	TGTGCCAGCAGCTCATATCCGCCGGATACGCAGTATTTT
few	TRBJ1-1	.	TRBV2	CAISEMIRCTEAFF	TGTGCCATCAGTGAAATGATAAGGTGCACTGAAGCTTTCTTT
medium-sized	TRBJ2-3	.	TRBV28	CASSPRPRADTQYF	TGTGCCAGCAGCCCTCGACCAAGGGCAGATACGCAGTATTTT
medium-sized	TRBJ2-7	.	TRBV4-1	CASSYGTSYEQYF	TGCGCCAGCAGCTACGGGACCTCCTACGAGCAGTACTTC
.	TRBJ2-6	TRBD1	TRBV27	CASRGQGLAGANVLTF	TGTGCCAGCAGGGGACAGGGATTAGCCGGGGCCAACGTCCTGACTTTC
many	TRBJ1-5	.	TRBV3-1	CASSRDNNQPQHF	TGTGCCAGCAGCCGGGACAACAATCAGCCCCAGCATTTT
many	TRBJ2-1	.	TRBV19	CASLNQGSYEQFF	TGTGCCAGCCTTAATCAGGGTTCCTATGAGCAGTTCTTC
many	TRBJ1-5	TRBD1	TRBV2	CASRPGQQGQPQHF	TGTGCCAGCAGGCCGGGACAGCAGGGTCAGCCCCAGCATTTT
many	TRBJ1-2	.	TRBV7-2	CAGSLLPATGAGYTF	TGCGCCGGCAGCTTATTACCGGCTACGGGAGCTGGCTACACCTTC
.	TRBJ1-6	.	TRBV11-2	CASSLVALNSPLHF	TGTGCCAGCAGCTTAGTAGCCCTTAATTCACCCCTCCACTTT
many	TRBJ2-7	.	TRBV18	CASSTGGPYQGEQYF	TGTGCCAGCTCAACCGGGGGCCCCTACCAGGGGGAGCAGTACTTC
many	TRBJ2-1	.	TRBV3-1	CASSQDIGLYNEQFF	TGTGCCAGCAGCCAAGATATAGGACTTTACAATGAGCAGTTCTTC
.	TRBJ2-3	.	TRBV7-2	CASSLGPTDTQYF	TGTGCCAGCAGCTTAGGCCCCACAGATACGCAGTATTTT
.	TRBJ2-7	.	TRBV20-1	CSDRDPALGYYEQYF	TGCAGTGATAGAGACCCCGCATTAGGTTACTACGAGCAGTACTTC
many	TRBJ2-7	TRBD2	TRBV3-1	CASSTRLPLAGGPYEQYF	TGTGCCAGCAGCACCCGACTACCATTAGCGGGAGGGCCGTACGAGCAGTACTTC
.	TRBJ2-7	.	TRBV12-3/TRBV12-4	CASSPPLGRAVTYEQYF	TGTGCCAGTAGCCCCCCTCTGGGGAGAGCGGTAACCTACGAGCAGTACTTC
medium-sized	TRBJ1-2	.	TRBV6-1	CASSRDIGYGYTF	TGTGCCAGCAGCCGGGACATAGGCTATGGCTACACCTTC
.	TRBJ2-7	.	TRBV30	CAWRAGLGEQYF	TGTGCCTGGAGGGCAGGGTTGGGGGAGCAGTACTTC
.	TRBJ2-7	.	TRBV11-3	CASSRDPSSYEQYF	TGTGCCAGCAGCCGGGACCCAAGCTCCTACGAGCAGTACTTC
medium-sized	TRBJ2-3	.	TRBV25-1	CASTHGDTQYF	TGTGCCAGCACCCACGGGGATACGCAGTATTTT
medium-sized	TRBJ1-1	.	TRBV6-1	CASSRGSAMNTEAFF	TGTGCCAGCAGTCGGGGGTCCGCTATGAACACTGAAGCTTTCTTT
many	TRBJ2-7	TRBD2	TRBV3-1	CASSQSTSGGYEQYF	TGTGCCAGCAGCCAAAGCACTAGCGGGGGCTACGAGCAGTACTTC
medium-sized	TRBJ2-6	.	TRBV6-1	CASSAEGGSGANVLTF	TGTGCCAGCAGCGCCGAGGGTGGCTCTGGGGCCAACGTCCTGACTTTC
many	TRBJ1-2	TRBD1	TRBV5-1	CASSPGGTGGSSYTF	TGCGCCAGCAGCCCCGGAGGGACAGGGGGTTCTAGCTACACCTTC
medium-sized	TRBJ1-1	.	TRBV2	CASSQRAVDTEAFF	TGTGCCAGCAGTCAGAGGGCCGTGGACACTGAAGCTTTCTTT
medium-sized	TRBJ1-5	TRBD1	TRBV12-3/TRBV12-4	CASSKDREGQPQHF	TGTGCCAGCAGCAAGGACAGGGAGGGTCAGCCCCAGCATTTT
medium-sized	TRBJ2-5	TRBD1	TRBV25-1	CASSESPGQPQETQYF	TGTGCCAGCAGTGAATCCCCGGGACAGCCCCAAGAGACCCAGTACTTC
many	TRBJ2-6	TRBD1	TRBV7-8	CASSWGTGHSGANVLTF	TGTGCCAGCAGCTGGGGGACAGGGCACTCTGGGGCCAACGTCCTGACTTTC
.	TRBJ2-3	.	TRBV6-1	CAVREWGARTDTQYF	TGTGCCGTCCGTGAGTGGGGTGCTAGAACAGATACGCAGTATTTT
many	TRBJ1-4	.	TRBV20-1	CSARIFVEDEKLFF	TGCAGTGCTAGGATTTTTGTGGAGGATGAAAAACTGTTTTTT
many	TRBJ1-2	.	TRBV10-1	CASSPGFGYGYTF	TGCGCCAGCAGCCCGGGCTTTGGCTATGGCTACACCTTC
many	TRBJ2-7	TRBD1	TRBV13	CASSTSGTASYEQYF	TGTGCCAGCAGTACTTCAGGGACAGCATCTTACGAGCAGTACTTC